This T cell receptor (beta chain) was obtained from a study of blood T cell repertoires in COVID-19. This CDR3 has 16 residues. Trimming cost V 7 bases and J 7 bases; bases outside gene matches: 17. Germline V gives CDR1 LNHDA, CDR2 SQIVND (reference sequence). The method was immunoSEQ multiplex PCR; TCRdb's version includes in-frame clones alone and lacks a portion of them. The sample shows about 110,000 clones, approximately 82% of them seen only once. The receptor's source is a woman aged 65 to 85 with acute or convalescent COVID-19. V and J are TRBV19 and TRBJ1-2, with 8 bases identical to TRBD1. Sequencing was carried out using peripheral blood. This chain's CDR3 is CASKMEPGGVSAGYTF. CDR3 nucleotides: TGTGCCAGTAAAATGGAGCCAGGGGGCGTATCGGCTGGCTACACCTTC.